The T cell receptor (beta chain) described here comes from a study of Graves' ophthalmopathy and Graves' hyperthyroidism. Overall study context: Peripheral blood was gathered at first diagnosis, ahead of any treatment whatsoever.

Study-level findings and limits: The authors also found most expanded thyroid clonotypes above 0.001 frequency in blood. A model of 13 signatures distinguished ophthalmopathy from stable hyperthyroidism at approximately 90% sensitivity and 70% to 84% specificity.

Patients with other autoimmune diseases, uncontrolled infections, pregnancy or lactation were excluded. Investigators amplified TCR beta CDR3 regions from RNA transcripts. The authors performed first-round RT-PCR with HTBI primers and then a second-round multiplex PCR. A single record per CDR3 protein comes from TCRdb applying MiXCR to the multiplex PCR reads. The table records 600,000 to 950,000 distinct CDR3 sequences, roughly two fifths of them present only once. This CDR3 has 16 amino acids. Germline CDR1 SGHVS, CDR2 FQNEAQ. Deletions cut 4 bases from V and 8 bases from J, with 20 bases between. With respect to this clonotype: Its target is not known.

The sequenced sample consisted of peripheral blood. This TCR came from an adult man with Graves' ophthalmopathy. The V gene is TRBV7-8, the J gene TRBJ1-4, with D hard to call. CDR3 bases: TGTGCCAGCAGCTCCGAGGAGGGCTTTCAGAACGAAAAACTGTTTTTT. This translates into CASSSEEGFQNEKLFF.